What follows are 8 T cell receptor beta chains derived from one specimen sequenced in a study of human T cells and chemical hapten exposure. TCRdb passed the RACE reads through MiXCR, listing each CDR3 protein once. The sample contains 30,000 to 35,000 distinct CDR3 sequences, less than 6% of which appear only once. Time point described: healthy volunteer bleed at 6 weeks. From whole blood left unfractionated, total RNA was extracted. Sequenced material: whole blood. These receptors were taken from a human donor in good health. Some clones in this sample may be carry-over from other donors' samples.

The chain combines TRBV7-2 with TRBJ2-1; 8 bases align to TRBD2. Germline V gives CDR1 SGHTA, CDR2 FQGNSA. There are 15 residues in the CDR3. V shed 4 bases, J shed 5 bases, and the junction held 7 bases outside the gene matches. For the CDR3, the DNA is TGTGCCAGCAGCTCGGGACTAGTTATTAACAATGAGCAGTTCTTC. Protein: CASSSGLVINNEQFF.

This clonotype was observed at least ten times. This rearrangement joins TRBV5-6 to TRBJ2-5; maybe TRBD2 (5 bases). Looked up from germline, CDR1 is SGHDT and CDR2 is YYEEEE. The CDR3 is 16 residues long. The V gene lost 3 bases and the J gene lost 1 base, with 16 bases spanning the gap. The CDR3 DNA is TGTGCCAGCAGCTATATTAGCGTTTGGACCCAAGAGACCCAGTACTTC. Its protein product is CASSYISVWTQETQYF.

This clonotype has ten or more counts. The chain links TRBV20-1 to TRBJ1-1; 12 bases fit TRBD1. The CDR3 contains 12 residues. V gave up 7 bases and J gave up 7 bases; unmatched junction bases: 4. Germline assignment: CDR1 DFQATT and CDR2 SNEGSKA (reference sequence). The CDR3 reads CSVGQGAFEAFF. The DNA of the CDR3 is TGCAGTGTGGGACAGGGGGCTTTTGAAGCTTTCTTT.

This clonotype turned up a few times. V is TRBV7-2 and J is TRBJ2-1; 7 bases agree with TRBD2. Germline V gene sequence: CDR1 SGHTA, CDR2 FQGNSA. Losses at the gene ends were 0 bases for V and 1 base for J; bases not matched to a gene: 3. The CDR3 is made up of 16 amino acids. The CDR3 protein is CASSLAGGISYNEQFF. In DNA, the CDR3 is TGTGCCAGCAGCTTAGCGGGAGGGATATCCTACAATGAGCAGTTCTTC. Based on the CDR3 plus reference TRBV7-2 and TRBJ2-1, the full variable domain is GAGVSQSPSNKVTEKGKDVELRCDPISGHTALYWYRQSLGQGLEFLIYFQGNSAPDKSGLPSDRFSAERTGGSVSTLTIQRTQQEDSAVYLCASSLAGGISYNEQFFGPGTRLTVL.

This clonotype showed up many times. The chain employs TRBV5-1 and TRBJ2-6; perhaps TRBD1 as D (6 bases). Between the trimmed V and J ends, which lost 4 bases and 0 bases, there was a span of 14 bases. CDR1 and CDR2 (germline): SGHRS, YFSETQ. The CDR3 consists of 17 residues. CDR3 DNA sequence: TGCGCCAGCAGCGGCGAGCTAGGGGGCTCTGGGGCCAACGTCCTGACTTTC. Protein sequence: CASSGELGGSGANVLTF.

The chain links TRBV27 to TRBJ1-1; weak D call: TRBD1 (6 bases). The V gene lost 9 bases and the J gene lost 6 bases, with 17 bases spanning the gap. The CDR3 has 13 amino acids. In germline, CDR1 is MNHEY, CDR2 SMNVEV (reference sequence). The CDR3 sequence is CARRRRGSPEAFF. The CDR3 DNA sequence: TGTGCCAGGAGGAGAAGGGGGTCCCCTGAAGCTTTCTTT.

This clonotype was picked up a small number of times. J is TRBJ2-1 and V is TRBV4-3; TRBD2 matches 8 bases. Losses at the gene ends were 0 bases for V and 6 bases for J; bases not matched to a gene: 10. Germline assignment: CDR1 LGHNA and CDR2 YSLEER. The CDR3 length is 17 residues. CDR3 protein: CASSQDVRRGGSNEQFF. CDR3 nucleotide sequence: TGCGCCAGCAGCCAAGATGTCCGGCGCGGGGGGAGCAATGAGCAGTTCTTC.

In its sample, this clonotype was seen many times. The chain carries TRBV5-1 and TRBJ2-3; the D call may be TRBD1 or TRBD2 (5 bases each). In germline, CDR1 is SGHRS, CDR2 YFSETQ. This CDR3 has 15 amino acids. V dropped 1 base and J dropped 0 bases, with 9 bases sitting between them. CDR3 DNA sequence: TGCGCCAGCAGCTTGCGGGACGCCAGCACAGATACGCAGTATTTT. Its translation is CASSLRDASTDTQYF.